The next 20 T cell receptor beta chains were all read from a single sample in a study of cytomegalovirus exposure and HLA in healthy donors. TCRdb keeps only in-frame clones here, not all; method: immunoSEQ multiplex PCR. Of approximately 88,000 clones detected, roughly 83% appear once; the ten largest clones hold about 12%. Material for sequencing was PBMCs. The receptors were gathered from a woman aged 18-30 years in good health and CMV-seropositive.

With respect to this clone: The junction departs from the called germline gene at one end, perhaps through a read error. CDR3 bases: TGTGCCAGCAGTTTAGCGTATTCTTCTGAAGCTTTCTTT. As protein: CASSLAYSSEAFF. The V gene is TRBV11-3, the J gene TRBJ1-1; D uncertain. CDR3 length: 13 amino acids. Germline V CDR1 and CDR2: SGHNT, YENEEA.

The rearrangement links TRBV7-9 to TRBJ2-3; TRBD2 matches 10 bases. This CDR3 is built from 17 residues. The germline V gene has CDR1 SEHNR and CDR2 FQNEAQ (reference sequence). V trimming: 6 bases; J trimming: 2 bases; junction bases outside the gene matches: 11. DNA for the CDR3: TGTGCCAGCAGGCAACATGCCGGACTAGCGGACACAGATACGCAGTATTTT. Encoded protein: CASRQHAGLADTDTQYF.

The CDR3 DNA is TGTGCCAGCAGCGTAGACGGGACACACCAAGAGACCCAGTACTTC. Amino acid sequence: CASSVDGTHQETQYF. V is TRBV9 and J is TRBJ2-5, with D possibly TRBD1 on 6 matching bases. The V end was cut by 0 bases, the J end by 0 bases, with 9 bases between. The CDR3 consists of 15 residues. Per germline, CDR1 SGDLS and CDR2 YYNGEE. Complete variable domain (other parts from reference TRBV9 and TRBJ2-5): DSGVTQTPKHLITATGQRVTLRCSPRSGDLSVYWYQQSLDQGLQFLIQYYNGEERAKGNILERFSAQQFPDLHSELNLSSLELGDSALYFCASSVDGTHQETQYFGPGTRLLVL.

This chain uses TRBV19 with TRBJ1-1; a possible D gene is TRBD1 (5 bases). Trimming left V 6 bases short and J 10 bases short, with 24 bases between. Germline V gives CDR1 LNHDA, CDR2 SQIVND (reference sequence). CDR3 length: 15 amino acids. CDR3 DNA sequence: TGTGCCAGTAGCCCCTGGGGGGTCCGGACTGCAGGAGCTTTCTTT. Amino acids: CASSPWGVRTAGAFF. The variable domain in full, with the rest retrieved from reference TRBV19 and TRBJ1-1, is DGGITQSPKYLFRKEGQNVTLSCEQNLNHDAMYWYRQDPGQGLRLIYYSQIVNDFQKGDIAEGYSVSREKKESFPLTVTSAQKNPTAFYLCASSPWGVRTAGAFFGQGTRLTVV.

The V gene is TRBV27, the J gene TRBJ1-6; D unresolved. Looked up from germline, CDR1 is MNHEY and CDR2 is SMNVEV (reference sequence). The CDR3 has 20 amino acids. V lost 4 bases and J 5 bases, leaving 27 bases between the germline ends. The CDR3 region is CASSSDISARTGENNSPLHF. CDR3 sequence (DNA): TGTGCCAGCAGTTCAGATATAAGCGCAAGGACGGGAGAGAATAATTCACCCCTCCACTTT.

This clone was counted a single time. The genes are TRBV7-6 and TRBJ2-5; possible D gene TRBD2, 6 bases. V was trimmed by 3 bases and J by 5 bases, leaving 10 bases between them. Per the germline V gene, CDR1 is SGHVS and CDR2 is FNYEAQ. The CDR3 spans 13 residues. The CDR3: CASSFTGEETQYF. The CDR3 DNA sequence: TGTGCCAGCAGCTTCACGGGGGAGGAGACCCAGTACTTC.

The J gene is TRBJ2-3, the V gene TRBV21-1; TRBD2 is the table's D call, not checked against the DNA. TRBV21-1 is listed as a pseudogene. The CDR3 spans 16 residues. The CDR3 nucleotides are TGTGCCAGCAAACAAGGACTAGCGACTATCACAGATACGCAGTATTTT. Translation gives CASKQGLATITDTQYF.

This chain's CDR3 is CASSSGGVGNTEAFF. The DNA of the CDR3 is TGTGCCAGCAGCTCGGGGGGCGTGGGGAACACTGAAGCTTTCTTT. This rearrangement joins TRBV7-3 to TRBJ1-1, with TRBD1 as a possible D gene (6 bases). With 4 bases removed from V and 1 base from J, the gap between germline ends came to 13 bases. The V gene's germline CDR1 is SGHTA and CDR2 FQGTGA. The CDR3 loop spans 15 amino acids.

This clone was observed a few times. The V call is TRBV10-3, the J call TRBJ2-7; 8 bases are a match to TRBD2. The germline gives CDR1 ENHRY, CDR2 SYGVKD. V trimming: 6 bases; J trimming: 2 bases; junction bases outside the gene matches: 6. The CDR3 covers 14 residues. The CDR3 is CAISPLAGTYEQYF. In DNA, the CDR3 is TGTGCCATCAGCCCTCTAGCGGGCACCTACGAGCAGTACTTC.

The chain combines TRBV5-4 with TRBJ2-7; TRBD2 agrees at 8 bases. V lost 0 bases, J lost 5 bases, and 16 bases stayed unmatched. From germline, CDR1 is SGHNT and CDR2 YYREEE (reference sequence). CDR3 length: 18 amino acids. The CDR3 protein is CASSLDGGAGMGLNEQYF. The CDR3 DNA reads TGTGCCAGCAGCTTGGACGGGGGGGCTGGGATGGGTCTGAACGAGCAGTACTTC. The full variable domain, with the rest looked up from reference TRBV5-4 and TRBJ2-7, is ETGVTQSPTHLIKTRGQQVTLRCSSQSGHNTVSWYQQALGQGPQFIFQYYREEENGRGNFPPRFSGLQFPNYSSELNVNALELDDSALYLCASSLDGGAGMGLNEQYFGPGTRLTVT.

V gene TRBV28 combines with J gene TRBJ1-3; 8 bases map to TRBD1. The germline gives CDR1 MDHEN, CDR2 SYDVKM. CDR3 size: 16 residues. Germline trimming cut 7 bases from V and 3 bases from J; bases unmatched to any gene: 11. CDR3 residues: CASTPPGTGGGNTIYF. The CDR3 region has the DNA TGTGCCAGCACCCCCCCTGGGACAGGTGGTGGAAACACCATATATTTT.

Only a few counts were recorded for this clone. The chain carries TRBV28 and TRBJ2-7; the D gene is possibly TRBD2 (6 bases). V was pared by 5 bases and J by 2 bases, with 10 bases between. The CDR3 totals 13 residues. Germline loops: CDR1 MDHEN, CDR2 SYDVKM. DNA of the CDR3: TGTGCCAGCAGTCCCGGGAGCCCCTACGAGCAGTACTTC. Its translation is CASSPGSPYEQYF.

The table lists this clone with a count of one. The genes are TRBV9 and TRBJ1-6; 8 nucleotides line up with TRBD1. This CDR3 contains 17 residues. Germline V CDR1 and CDR2: SGDLS, YYNGEE. The V gene end was trimmed by 0 bases and the J gene end by 6 bases; junction bases not matched to a gene: 8. The CDR3 coding sequence is TGTGCCAGCAGCGTAGCCGCGGGACAGGCCAGTAATTCACCCCTCCACTTT. This encodes CASSVAAGQASNSPLHF.

The CDR3 sequence is CASSSPTTSGGAYNEQFF. DNA of the CDR3: TGTGCCAGCAGCTCTCCGACTACCAGCGGGGGGGCCTACAATGAGCAGTTCTTC. The chain employs TRBV7-2 and TRBJ2-1, with 10 bases that match TRBD2. From germline, CDR1 is SGHTA and CDR2 FQGNSA. CDR3 length: 18 residues. V was pared by 4 bases and J by 2 bases, with 11 bases of the junction left unmatched.

This clone has more than one count but fewer than ten. This rearrangement joins TRBV4-3 to TRBJ1-3; D unresolved. Germline CDR1 reads LGHNA; CDR2 reads YSLEER. V was trimmed by 0 bases and J by 1 base, leaving 13 bases between them. The CDR3 runs 17 residues. This CDR3 reads CASSQETLLTSGNTIYF. The CDR3 DNA reads as TGCGCCAGCAGCCAAGAAACTTTACTCACTTCTGGAAACACCATATATTTT.

The chain carries TRBV4-3 and TRBJ2-3; 10 bases map to TRBD2. This CDR3 is built from 20 residues. The germline V gene encodes CDR1 LGHNA and CDR2 YSLEER. The V segment lost 1 base and the J segment 0 bases; nucleotides outside the gene matches: 13. Written as DNA, the CDR3 is TGCGCCAGCAGCCAAGTTCTAGCGGGGGTATTCGAGACTAGCACAGATACGCAGTATTTT. The encoded protein is CASSQVLAGVFETSTDTQYF.

The chain employs TRBV4-1 and TRBJ1-4, with 8 bases fitting TRBD1. Unmatched junction bases numbered 10, after V lost 6 bases and J lost 7 bases. This CDR3 region has 15 residues. CDR1 is MGHRA, CDR2 YSYEKL, per germline. Written as DNA, the CDR3 is TGCGCCAGCAGACTCTTACCTACAGGGGGTGAAAAACTGTTTTTT. It specifies CASRLLPTGGEKLFF.

The chain uses TRBV28 and TRBJ1-2; 10 nucleotides agree with TRBD1. In germline, CDR1 is MDHEN, CDR2 SYDVKM. V shed 4 bases, J shed 0 bases, and the junction held 8 bases outside the gene matches. The CDR3 covers 17 residues. The CDR3 region has the DNA TGTGCCAGCAGTTCCCCCGGGGGACAGGGGACTAACTATGGCTACACCTTC. This gives the protein CASSSPGGQGTNYGYTF.

V usage is TRBV6-5 and J usage is TRBJ1-2, with D possibly TRBD1 on 6 matching bases. This CDR3 comprises 15 residues. The V gene lost 3 bases and the J gene lost 4 bases, with 15 bases spanning the gap. CDR1 is MNHEY and CDR2 is SVGAGI in the germline V gene. The DNA of the CDR3 is TGTGCCAGCAGTTATACCACAGGGAGTATCTATGGCTACACCTTC. This encodes CASSYTTGSIYGYTF.

The chain recombines TRBV5-6 with TRBJ1-2; possibly TRBD1 for D (5 bases). The CDR3 contains 15 residues. Per germline, CDR1 SGHDT and CDR2 YYEEEE. The V and J ends lost 7 bases and 6 bases respectively, with 22 bases between them. The CDR3: CASRTLLTVIDGYTF. DNA for the CDR3: TGTGCCAGCCGTACCCTCCTGACAGTAATCGATGGCTACACCTTC.